Given below is one TCR beta chain in context. Its specificity is not known. These data originate in a study of CD8+ T cells in alopecia areata. Broader study findings: Normal skin's resident alphabeta T cells are also sequenced in scalp samples.

The V gene lost 0 bases and the J gene lost 3 bases, with 11 bases spanning the gap. Germline V gene lookup returns CDR1 LGHNA and CDR2 YNFKEQ. The CDR3 length is 15 residues. Sequencing used cDNA as its template, made by extracting RNA and reverse transcribing it. Generated by immunoSEQ multiplex PCR, the TCRdb table keeps only in-frame clones and is missing some. The sample lists approximately 150,000 clones; roughly 60% were seen once. The origin of this receptor is a human donor in good health. The chain carries TRBV4-2 and TRBJ2-5; D might be TRBD1 (5 bases). Sequencing input: CD4+ T cells sorted from blood. CDR3: CASSQDSGLKETQYF. CDR3 nucleotides: TGTGCCAGCAGCCAAGATTCAGGGTTGAAAGAGACCCAGTACTTC.